The entry below describes one T cell receptor beta chain. Its antigen is not identified. CDR3 length: 12 residues. Germline CDR1 reads GTSNPN; CDR2 reads SVGIG (reference sequence). Trimming removed 5 bases from V and 4 bases from J, with 10 bases in between. This record belongs to a study of response to subunit inactivated influenza vaccine. Broader study findings: The authors suggested that every seasonal influenza vaccination recruits few new T cells.

TCRdb reanalysed the RT-PCR reads using MiXCR and keeps one entry per CDR3 protein. Counted here are about 650,000 distinct CDR3 sequences, roughly 14% occurring once; the ten biggest clones make up around 10%. This TCR came from a man aged 50-59 years who received an inactivated influenza vaccine. The chain combines TRBV30 with TRBJ2-3; D possibly uses TRBD1 or TRBD2 (5 bases each). The sample here was PBMCs from blood, taken 11 to 12 days after vaccination. The CDR3 DNA reads as TGTGCCTGGGGGGGTTCATCAGATACGCAGTATTTT. Translation gives CAWGGSSDTQYF. Combining the CDR3 with reference TRBV30 and TRBJ2-3 gives the whole variable domain SQTIHQWPATLVQPVGSPLSLECTVEGTSNPNLYWYRQAAGRGLQLLFYSVGIGQISSEVPQNLSASRPQDRQFILSSKKLLLSDSGFYLCAWGGSSDTQYFGPGTRLTVL.